The entry below gives a single T cell receptor (beta chain) sequence along with its context. What it recognizes is unknown. The sample is drawn from a study of CD8+ T cells in alopecia areata. This CDR3 contains 11 residues. Trimming shortened V by 4 bases and J by 12 bases, and 16 bases separated the two germline ends. Germline loops: CDR1 DFQATT, CDR2 SNEGSKA (reference sequence). Study results and limitations: Lesional tissue from the scalp (especially in alopecia totalis/universalis) showed higher clonality than normal scalp.

The treatment here: oral pan-JAK inhibitor, 5-10 mg twice daily. Isolated RNA was reverse transcribed into cDNA used as the sequencing template. Sequenced by immunoSEQ multiplex PCR; TCRdb stores in-frame clones only, minus some. The table lists nearly 200,000 clones, about three fifths of them singletons. The input for sequencing was CD4+ T cells sorted from blood, taken at week 24, from a patient treated with tofacitinib. This receptor was obtained from a human donor with alopecia areata. The V call is TRBV20-1, the J call TRBJ2-7; D is possibly TRBD2 (5 bases). The CDR3 spells CSATSASLGYF. CDR3 nucleotide sequence: TGCAGTGCTACTTCGGCTAGCTTGGGGTACTTC.